The 20 T cell receptor beta chains presented below share a single source sample, sequenced in a study of monozygotic twins with inflammatory bowel disease (dated by TCRdb to about 2019). The library was generated by 5' RACE. TCRdb records Illumina HiSeq 2500 as the sequencer. After the reads were reprocessed by TCRdb, one entry was made per CDR3 protein sequence, with no DNA. This specimen's table enumerates about 130,000 distinct CDR3 sequences. 0.95% to 1.5% of the sample lies in the top ten. The specimen sequenced was blood. These TCRs come from a human donor with ulcerative colitis or Crohn's disease, or a healthy co-twin of an affected twin (not recorded which).

This chain connects TRBV6-5 to TRBJ2-3; TCRdb lists TRBD2, though no DNA is available to test this call. The CDR3 totals 16 residues. CDR1 MNHEY and CDR2 SVGAGI come from the germline V gene. CDR3 amino acids: CASSYGAGGKTDTQYF.

This chain connects TRBV5-1 to TRBJ2-1; TCRdb returns TRBD2, unconfirmable since there is no DNA. Per germline, CDR1 SGHRS and CDR2 YFSETQ. This CDR3 comprises 14 residues. The CDR3 here is CASSLRASGNEQFF.

J is TRBJ2-7 and V is TRBV6-1; TCRdb's D gene call, TRBD1, goes unchecked for lack of DNA. The CDR3 is 14 residues long. Germline loops: CDR1 MNHNS, CDR2 SASEGT. The CDR3 reads CASSRTGGPYEQYF.

The chain is built from TRBV5-1 and TRBJ2-7; TCRdb's assignment of TRBD2 cannot be checked, as there is no DNA. CDR3 size: 14 residues. Per the germline V gene, CDR1 is SGHRS and CDR2 is YFSETQ. The CDR3 region is CASSTFGGTYEQYF.

The chain employs TRBV7-7 and TRBJ2-5; TCRdb designates TRBD1, a call that cannot be tested without DNA. The CDR3 has 16 amino acids. Germline assignment: CDR1 SSHAT and CDR2 FNYEAQ (reference sequence). Here the CDR3 reads CASSLIGESVEETQYF.

The V gene is TRBV5-1, the J gene TRBJ2-2; the D call of TRBD1 rests on TCRdb alone, since no DNA is present to check it. This CDR3 is 16 amino acids long. Germline V lookup: CDR1 SGHRS, CDR2 YFSETQ. The CDR3 protein is CASCLGMGLDTGELFF. The full variable domain, its missing parts supplied by reference TRBV5-1 and TRBJ2-2, is KAGVTQTPRYLIKTRGQQVTLSCSPISGHRSVSWYQQTPGQGLQFLFEYFSETQRNKGNFPGRFSGRQFSNSRSEMNVSTLELGDSALYLCASCLGMGLDTGELFFGEGSRLTVL.

The chain employs TRBV6-1 and TRBJ2-7. Per the germline V gene, CDR1 is MNHNS and CDR2 is SASEGT. The CDR3 has 15 residues. CDR3 sequence reads: CASNALPGTSYEQYF.

The V gene is TRBV7-2, the J gene TRBJ2-6. Germline V gene data show CDR1 as SGHTA and CDR2 as FQGNSA. The CDR3 runs to 15 residues. The CDR3 sequence is CASSLSRSGANVLTF.

The chain is built from TRBV5-1 and TRBJ1-3; TCRdb outputs TRBD1, but without DNA this stays unchecked. Germline lookup yields CDR1 SGHRS and CDR2 YFSETQ. This CDR3 has 17 residues. CDR3 sequence reads: CASSPWVTDPFGNTIYF.

The chain links TRBV24-1 to TRBJ2-2; TCRdb proposes TRBD1, but this gene call is untestable without DNA. Germline CDR1 and CDR2: KGHDR and SFDVKD. The CDR3 sequence is 15 residues long. CDR3 sequence: CATSDSWTVTGELFF.

The genes are TRBV20-1 and TRBJ2-3; TCRdb picks TRBD2, but there is no DNA to check that call. This CDR3 contains 14 residues. Looked up from germline, CDR1 is DFQATT and CDR2 is SNEGSKA (reference sequence). The CDR3 here is CSVKLAGGLDTQYF.

This chain joins TRBV29-1 and TRBJ2-2; TCRdb gives TRBD2 as the D gene, but with no DNA this cannot be confirmed. The germline V gene encodes CDR1 SQVTM and CDR2 ANQGSEA. The CDR3 spans 16 residues. The CDR3 region is CSAEGLAGRNTGELFF.

The chain combines TRBV20-1 with TRBJ2-1; absent DNA, TCRdb's TRBD1 call cannot be checked. The CDR3 spans 14 residues. Germline lookup yields CDR1 DFQATT and CDR2 SNEGSKA (reference sequence). CDR3 sequence: CSADGTPSYNEQFF.

The chain is built from TRBV27 and TRBJ2-7; checking the TCRdb D call of TRBD2 is not possible without DNA. Germline V gene data show CDR1 as MNHEY and CDR2 as SMNVEV (reference sequence). This CDR3 has 14 residues. CDR3 loop: CASSLGRGPYEQYF.

The chain employs TRBV20-1 and TRBJ2-1; TCRdb picks TRBD2, but there is no DNA to check that call. Germline V gene data show CDR1 as DFQATT and CDR2 as SNEGSKA (reference sequence). This CDR3 contains 14 residues. The CDR3 sequence is CSAMGLAGINEQFF.

The V and J genes are TRBV5-1 and TRBJ1-3. Germline assignment: CDR1 SGHRS and CDR2 YFSETQ. The CDR3 is 13 amino acids. Here the CDR3 reads CASSRGSGNTIYF.

This rearrangement joins TRBV18 to TRBJ2-1; the D call of TRBD1 rests on TCRdb alone, since no DNA is present to check it. This CDR3 comprises 15 residues. CDR1 and CDR2 (germline): KGHSH, LQKENI. The CDR3 reads CASSSRAGQRNEQFF. Full variable domain (remainder filled in from reference TRBV18 and TRBJ2-1): NAGVMQNPRHLVRRRGQEARLRCSPMKGHSHVYWYRQLPEEGLKFMVYLQKENIIDESGMPKERFSAEFPKEGPSILRIQQVVRGDSAAYFCASSSRAGQRNEQFFGPGTRLTVL.

The chain has TRBV20-1 and TRBJ1-2; the TCRdb call, TRBD1, lacks DNA for checking. The germline gives CDR1 DFQATT, CDR2 SNEGSKA (reference sequence). The length of the CDR3 is 14 residues. This CDR3 is CSAHSRDGNYGYTF.

V is TRBV12-3 or TRBV12-4 and J is TRBJ1-5. There are 14 residues in the CDR3. The CDR3 region is CASSFAGGNQPQHF.

The chain carries TRBV11-1 and TRBJ1-1. The CDR3 sequence is 14 residues long. Germline V gene data show CDR1 as SGHAT and CDR2 as FQDESV (reference sequence). The CDR3 reads CASSLWDKNTEAFF.